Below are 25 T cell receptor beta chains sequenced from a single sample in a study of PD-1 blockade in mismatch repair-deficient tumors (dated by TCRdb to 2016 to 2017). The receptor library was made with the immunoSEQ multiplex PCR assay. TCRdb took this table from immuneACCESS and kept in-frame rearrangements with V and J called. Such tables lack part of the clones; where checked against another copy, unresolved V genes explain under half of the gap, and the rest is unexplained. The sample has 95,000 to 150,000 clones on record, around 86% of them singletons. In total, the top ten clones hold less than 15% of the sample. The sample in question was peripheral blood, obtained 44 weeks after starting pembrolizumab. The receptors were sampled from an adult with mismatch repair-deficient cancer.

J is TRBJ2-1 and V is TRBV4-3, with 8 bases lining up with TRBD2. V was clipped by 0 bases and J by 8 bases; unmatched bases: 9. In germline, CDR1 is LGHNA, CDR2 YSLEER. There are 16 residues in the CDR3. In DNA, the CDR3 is TGCGCCAGCAGCCAAGATAGTGGGACTAGGCTACATGAGCAGTTCTTC. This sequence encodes CASSQDSGTRLHEQFF.

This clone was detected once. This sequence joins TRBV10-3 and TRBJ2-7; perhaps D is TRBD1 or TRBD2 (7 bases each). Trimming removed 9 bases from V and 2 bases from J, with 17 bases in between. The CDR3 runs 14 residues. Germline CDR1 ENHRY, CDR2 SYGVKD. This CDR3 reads CAIATTGRAYEQYF. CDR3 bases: TGTGCCATAGCGACGACAGGGAGGGCCTACGAGCAGTACTTC.

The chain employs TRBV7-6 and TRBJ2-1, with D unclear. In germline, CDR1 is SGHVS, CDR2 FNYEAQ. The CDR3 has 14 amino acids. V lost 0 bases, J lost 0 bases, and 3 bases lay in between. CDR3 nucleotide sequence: TGTGCCAGCAGCTTAGCGAGCTCCTACAATGAGCAGTTCTTC. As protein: CASSLASSYNEQFF.

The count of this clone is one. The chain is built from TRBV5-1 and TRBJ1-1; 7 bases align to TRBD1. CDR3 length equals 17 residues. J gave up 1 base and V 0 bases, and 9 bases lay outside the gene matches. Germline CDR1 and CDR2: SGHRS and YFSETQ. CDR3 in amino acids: CASSLAIQGLTNTEAFF. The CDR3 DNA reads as TGCGCCAGCAGCTTGGCCATACAGGGGCTAACGAACACTGAAGCTTTCTTT. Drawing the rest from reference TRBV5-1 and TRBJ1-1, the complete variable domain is KAGVTQTPRYLIKTRGQQVTLSCSPISGHRSVSWYQQTPGQGLQFLFEYFSETQRNKGNFPGRFSGRQFSNSRSEMNVSTLELGDSALYLCASSLAIQGLTNTEAFFGQGTRLTVV.

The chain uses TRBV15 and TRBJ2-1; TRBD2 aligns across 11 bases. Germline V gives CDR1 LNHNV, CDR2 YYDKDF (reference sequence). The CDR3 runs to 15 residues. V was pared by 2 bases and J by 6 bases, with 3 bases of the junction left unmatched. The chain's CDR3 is CATSRLAGGLNEQFF. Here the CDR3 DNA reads TGTGCCACCAGCAGACTAGCGGGAGGCCTCAATGAGCAGTTCTTC.

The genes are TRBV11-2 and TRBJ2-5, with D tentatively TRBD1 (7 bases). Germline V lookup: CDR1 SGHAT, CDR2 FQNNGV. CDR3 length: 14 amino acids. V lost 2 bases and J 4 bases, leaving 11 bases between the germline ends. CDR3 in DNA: TGTGCCAGCAGCTTACACAGGGGAGGAGAGACCCAGTACTTC. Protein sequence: CASSLHRGGETQYF.

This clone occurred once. CDR3 coding DNA: TGTGCCATCAGTGAGTCGATAGCGGGAGGGCCAGATACGCAGTATTTT. It codes for CAISESIAGGPDTQYF. The rearrangement joins TRBV10-3 to TRBJ2-3; TRBD2 matches at 11 bases. Germline lookup yields CDR1 ENHRY and CDR2 SYGVKD. The CDR3 is 16 residues long. V trimming: 0 bases; J trimming: 4 bases; junction bases outside the gene matches: 3.

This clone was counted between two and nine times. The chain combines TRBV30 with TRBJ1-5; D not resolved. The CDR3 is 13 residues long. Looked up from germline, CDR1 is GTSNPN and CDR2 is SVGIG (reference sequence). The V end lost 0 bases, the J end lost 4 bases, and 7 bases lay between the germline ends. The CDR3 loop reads CAWSVGGNQPQHF. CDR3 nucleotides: TGTGCCTGGAGTGTAGGAGGGAATCAGCCCCAGCATTTT.

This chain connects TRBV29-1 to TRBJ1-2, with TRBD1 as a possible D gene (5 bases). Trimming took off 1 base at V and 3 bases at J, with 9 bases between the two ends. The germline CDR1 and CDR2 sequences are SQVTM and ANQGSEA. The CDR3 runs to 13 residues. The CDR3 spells CSVEGTRDYGYTF. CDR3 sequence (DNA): TGCAGCGTTGAAGGGACAAGGGACTATGGCTACACCTTC.

CDR3 protein: CASSLAGANVLTF. The CDR3 bases are TGTGCCAGCAGCTTAGCTGGGGCCAACGTCCTGACTTTC. V is TRBV5-4 and J is TRBJ2-6; D is uncertain. The CDR3 sequence is 13 residues long. V dropped 2 bases and J dropped 2 bases, with 2 bases sitting between them. Per the germline V gene, CDR1 is SGHNT and CDR2 is YYREEE (reference sequence).

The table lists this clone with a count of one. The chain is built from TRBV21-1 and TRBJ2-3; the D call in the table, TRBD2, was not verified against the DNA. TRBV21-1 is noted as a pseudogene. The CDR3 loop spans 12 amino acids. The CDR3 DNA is TGTGCCAGCAGCACCGGCACAGATACGCAGTATTTT. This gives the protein CASSTGTDTQYF.

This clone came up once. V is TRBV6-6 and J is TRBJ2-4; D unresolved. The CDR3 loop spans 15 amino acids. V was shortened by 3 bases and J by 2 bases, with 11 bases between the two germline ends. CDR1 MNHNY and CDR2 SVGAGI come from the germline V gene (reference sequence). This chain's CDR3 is CASSYYFEPKNIQYF. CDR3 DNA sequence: TGTGCCAGCAGTTATTATTTTGAGCCCAAAAACATTCAGTACTTC.

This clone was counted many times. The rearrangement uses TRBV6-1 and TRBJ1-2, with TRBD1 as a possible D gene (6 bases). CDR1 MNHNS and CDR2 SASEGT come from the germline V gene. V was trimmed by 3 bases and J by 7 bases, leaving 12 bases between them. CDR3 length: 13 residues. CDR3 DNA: TGTGCCAGCAGTGACAATCAGGGGTTTGGCTACACCTTC. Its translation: CASSDNQGFGYTF.

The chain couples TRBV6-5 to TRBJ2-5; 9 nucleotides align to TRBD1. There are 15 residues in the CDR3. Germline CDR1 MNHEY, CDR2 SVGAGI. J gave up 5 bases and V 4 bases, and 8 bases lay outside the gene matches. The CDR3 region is CASSSGTGNMETQYF. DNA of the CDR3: TGTGCCAGCAGTTCTGGGACAGGGAATATGGAGACCCAGTACTTC.

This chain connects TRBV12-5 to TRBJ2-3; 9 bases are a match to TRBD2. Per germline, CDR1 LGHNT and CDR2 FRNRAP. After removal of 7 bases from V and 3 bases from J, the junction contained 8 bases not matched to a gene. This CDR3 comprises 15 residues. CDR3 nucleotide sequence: TGTGCTAGTGCCCTGGGACTAGCAGCTACAGATACGCAGTATTTT. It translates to CASALGLAATDTQYF. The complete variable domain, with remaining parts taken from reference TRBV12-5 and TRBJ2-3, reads DARVTQTPRHKVTEMGQEVTMRCQPILGHNTVFWYRQTMMQGLELLAYFRNRAPLDDSGMPKDRFSAEMPDATLATLKIQPSEPRDSAVYFCASALGLAATDTQYFGPGTRLTVL.

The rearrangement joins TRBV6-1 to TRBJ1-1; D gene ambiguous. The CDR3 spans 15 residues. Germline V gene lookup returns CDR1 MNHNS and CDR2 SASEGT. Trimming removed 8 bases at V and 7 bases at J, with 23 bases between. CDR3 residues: CASALRFYGDDEAFF. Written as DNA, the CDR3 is TGTGCCAGCGCTCTTAGGTTTTATGGCGATGATGAAGCTTTCTTT.

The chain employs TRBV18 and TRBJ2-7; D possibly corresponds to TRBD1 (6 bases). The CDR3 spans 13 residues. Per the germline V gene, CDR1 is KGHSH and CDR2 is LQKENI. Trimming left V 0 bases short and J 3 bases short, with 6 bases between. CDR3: CASSPPGGYEQYF. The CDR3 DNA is TGTGCCAGCTCACCACCAGGGGGCTACGAGCAGTACTTC.

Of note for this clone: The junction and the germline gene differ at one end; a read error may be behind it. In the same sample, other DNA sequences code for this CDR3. The DNA for the CDR3 is TGTGCCACCAGCAGAGGGGCAGGAGACACAGATACGCAATATTTT. This encodes CATSRGAGDTDTQYF. J is TRBJ2-3 and V is TRBV15; D uncertain. This CDR3 is built from 15 residues. Germline V gives CDR1 LNHNV, CDR2 YYDKDF (reference sequence). The complete variable domain, with remaining parts taken from reference TRBV15 and TRBJ2-3, reads DAMVIQNPRYQVTQFGKPVTLSCSQTLNHNVMYWYQQKSSQAPKLLFHYYDKDFNNEADTPDNFQSRRPNTSFCFLDIRSPGLGDTAMYLCATSRGAGDTDTQYFGPGTRLTVL.

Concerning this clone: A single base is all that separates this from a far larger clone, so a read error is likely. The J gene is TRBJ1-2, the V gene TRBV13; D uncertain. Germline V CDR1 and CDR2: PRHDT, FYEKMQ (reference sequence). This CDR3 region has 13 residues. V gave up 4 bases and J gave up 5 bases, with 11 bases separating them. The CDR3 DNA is TGTGCCAGCAGCTGGGCCCCGGTATATGGCTACACCTTC. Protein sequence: CASSWAPVYGYTF.

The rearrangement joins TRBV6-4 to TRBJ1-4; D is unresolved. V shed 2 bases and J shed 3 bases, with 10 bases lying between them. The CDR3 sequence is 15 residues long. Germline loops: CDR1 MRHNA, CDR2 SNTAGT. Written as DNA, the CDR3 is TGTGCCAGCAGTGACCCAAAAACTTCTAATGAAAAACTGTTTTTT. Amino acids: CASSDPKTSNEKLFF.

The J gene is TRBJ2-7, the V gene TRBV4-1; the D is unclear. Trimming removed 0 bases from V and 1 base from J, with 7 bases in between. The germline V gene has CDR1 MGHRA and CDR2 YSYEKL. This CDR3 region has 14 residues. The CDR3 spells CASSQETRSYEQYF. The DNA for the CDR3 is TGCGCCAGCAGCCAAGAGACCCGATCCTACGAGCAGTACTTC.

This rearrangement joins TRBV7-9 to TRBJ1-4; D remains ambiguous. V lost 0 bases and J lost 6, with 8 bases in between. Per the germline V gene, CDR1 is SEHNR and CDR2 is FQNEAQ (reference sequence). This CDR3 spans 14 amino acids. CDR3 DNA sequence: TGTGCCAGCAGCTTAGCAGGGCAGGATGAAAAACTGTTTTTT. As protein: CASSLAGQDEKLFF.

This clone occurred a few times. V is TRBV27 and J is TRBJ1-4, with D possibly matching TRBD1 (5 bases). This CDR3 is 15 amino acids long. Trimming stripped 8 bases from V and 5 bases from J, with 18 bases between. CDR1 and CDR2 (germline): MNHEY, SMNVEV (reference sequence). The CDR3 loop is CASAYQGRSNEKLFF. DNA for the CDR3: TGTGCCAGCGCCTACCAGGGACGGTCGAATGAAAAACTGTTTTTT.

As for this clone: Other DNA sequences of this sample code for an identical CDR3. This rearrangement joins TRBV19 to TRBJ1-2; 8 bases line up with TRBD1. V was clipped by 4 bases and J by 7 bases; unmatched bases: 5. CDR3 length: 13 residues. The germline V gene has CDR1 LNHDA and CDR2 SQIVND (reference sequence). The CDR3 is CASSTGTGSGYTF. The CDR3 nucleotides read TGTGCCAGTAGTACCGGGACAGGATCTGGCTACACCTTC.

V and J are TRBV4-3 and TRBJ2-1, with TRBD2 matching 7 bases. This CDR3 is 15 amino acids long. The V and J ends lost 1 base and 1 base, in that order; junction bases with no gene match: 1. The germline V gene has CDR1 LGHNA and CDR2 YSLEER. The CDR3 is CASSQGGSSYNEQFF. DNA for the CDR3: TGCGCCAGCAGCCAAGGCGGGAGTTCCTACAATGAGCAGTTCTTC.